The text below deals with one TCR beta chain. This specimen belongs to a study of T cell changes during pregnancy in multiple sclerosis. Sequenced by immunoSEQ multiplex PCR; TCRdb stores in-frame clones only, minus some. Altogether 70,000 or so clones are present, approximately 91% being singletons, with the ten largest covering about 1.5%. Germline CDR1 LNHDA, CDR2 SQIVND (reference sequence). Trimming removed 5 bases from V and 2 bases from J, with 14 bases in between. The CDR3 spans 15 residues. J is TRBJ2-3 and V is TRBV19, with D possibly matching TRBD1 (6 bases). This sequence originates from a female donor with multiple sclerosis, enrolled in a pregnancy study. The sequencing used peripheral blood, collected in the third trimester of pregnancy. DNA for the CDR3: TGTGCCAGTAGTTGGCCCAGGGGAACCACAGATACGCAGTATTTT. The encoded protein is CASSWPRGTTDTQYF.